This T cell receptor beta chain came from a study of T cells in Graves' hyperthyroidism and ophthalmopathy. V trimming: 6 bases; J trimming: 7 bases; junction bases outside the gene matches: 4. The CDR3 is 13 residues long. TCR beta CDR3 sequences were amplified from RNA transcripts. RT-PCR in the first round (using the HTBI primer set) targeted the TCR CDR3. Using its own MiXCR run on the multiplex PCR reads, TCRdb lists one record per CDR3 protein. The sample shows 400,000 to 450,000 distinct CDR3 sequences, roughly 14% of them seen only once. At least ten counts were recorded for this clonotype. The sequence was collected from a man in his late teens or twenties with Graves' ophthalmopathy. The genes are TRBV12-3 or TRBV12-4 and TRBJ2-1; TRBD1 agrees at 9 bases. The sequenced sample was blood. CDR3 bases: TGTGCCAGCAGAAAAGGACAGGGGAATGAGCAGTTCTTC. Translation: CASRKGQGNEQFF.